This is a list of T cell receptor beta chains from one sample in a study of T cell responses to AZD1222 COVID-19 vaccine. The method was immunoSEQ multiplex PCR; TCRdb's version includes in-frame clones alone and lacks a portion of them. Its listing shows over 140,000 clones. Sequences were obtained from peripheral blood. Every receptor here comes from an adult in good health. Both conserved end residues are part of each CDR3. D genes are given only for firm matches.

>TRBJ2-1|TRBV4-1|-
CASSQPVRGSYNEQFF
TGCGCCAGCAGCCAACCCGTGAGGGGGTCCTACAATGAGCAGTTCTTC
>TRBJ2-3|TRBV5-4|-
CASSGVGDFTDTQYF
TGTGCCAGCAGCGGGGTCGGGGACTTTACAGATACGCAGTATTTT
>TRBJ2-5|TRBV6-5|-
CASSRSDGRGTQYF
TGTGCCAGCAGCCGATCGGACGGCCGCGGGACCCAGTACTTC
>TRBJ1-2|TRBV28|-
CASSLASVNYGYTF
TGTGCCAGCAGTTTAGCATCAGTGAACTATGGCTACACCTTC
>TRBJ1-5|TRBV19|-
CASSIETGGGSQHF
TGTGCCAGTAGTATAGAAACAGGTGGGGGATCCCAGCATTTT
>TRBJ1-4|TRBV7-9|-
CASSLGVATTNEKLFF
TGTGCCAGCAGCTTAGGGGTAGCAACAACTAATGAAAAACTGTTTTTT
>TRBJ2-2|TRBV23-1|-
CASSHFPGSPGPPRSNTGELFF
TGCGCCAGCAGTCATTTTCCCGGGTCCCCCGGACCCCCAAGATCGAACACCGGGGAGCTGTTTTTT
>TRBJ1-5|TRBV10-3|-
CAISRGSNQPQHF
TGTGCCATCAGTCGAGGAAGCAATCAGCCCCAGCATTTT
>TRBJ2-3|TRBV19|TRBD2
CASKTSGGADTQYF
TGTGCCAGTAAAACGAGCGGGGGTGCAGATACGCAGTATTTT
>TRBJ1-1|TRBV27|TRBD1
CATRSDRVGMEAFF
TGTGCCACCAGGAGTGACAGGGTAGGTATGGAAGCTTTCTTT
>TRBJ2-7|TRBV19|TRBD1
CASRTSGQGYEQYF
TGTGCCAGTAGGACCTCGGGACAGGGTTACGAGCAGTACTTC
>TRBJ2-7|TRBV5-1|-
CASSLEGVSSYEQYF
TGCGCCAGCAGCTTGGAAGGGGTAAGCTCCTACGAGCAGTACTTC
>TRBJ2-3|TRBV7-8|-
CASSLWAVMSTDTQYF
TGTGCCAGCAGCTTGTGGGCCGTTATGAGCACAGATACGCAGTATTTT
>TRBJ2-1|TRBV7-9|-
CASSLALPEQFF
TGTGCCAGCAGCTTAGCTCTCCCCGAGCAGTTCTTC
>TRBJ1-1|TRBV6-2/TRBV6-3|-
CASSYEGNTEAFF
TGTGCCAGCAGTTATGAGGGCAACACTGAAGCTTTCTTT
>TRBJ1-6|TRBV2|-
CASRQVNSPLHF
TGTGCCAGCAGACAAGTTAATTCACCCCTCCACTTT
>TRBJ2-2|TRBV6-1|-
CASSEDARGTGELFF
TGTGCCAGCAGTGAGGACGCTCGAGGCACCGGGGAGCTGTTTTTT
>TRBJ2-3|TRBV5-4|TRBD2
CASSLGRETDTQYF
TGTGCCAGCAGCTTGGGGCGGGAGACAGATACGCAGTATTTT
>TRBJ1-4|TRBV9|-
CASSAGGGTAYNEKLFF
TGTGCCAGCAGCGCCGGAGGGGGGACGGCTTATAATGAAAAACTGTTTTTT
>TRBJ2-7|TRBV19|-
CASSMLDSPTIEQYF
TGTGCCAGTAGTATGTTAGACAGCCCGACGATTGAGCAGTACTTC
>TRBJ1-2|TRBV28|TRBD1
CASRSQQGAGGYTF
TGTGCCAGCAGATCCCAACAGGGGGCAGGTGGCTACACCTTC
>TRBJ1-2|TRBV7-9|-
CASSQLTPGGYTF
TGTGCCAGCAGCCAATTGACCCCAGGGGGCTACACCTTC
>TRBJ2-2|TRBV7-8|TRBD1
CASSLKRQGTGELFF
TGTGCCAGCAGCTTAAAAAGACAGGGGACCGGGGAGCTGTTTTTT
>TRBJ1-4|TRBV28|-
CASTPLSLGFVEKLFF
TGTGCCAGCACCCCCCTTAGCCTGGGGTTCGTTGAAAAACTGTTTTTT
>TRBJ1-6|TRBV4-2|-
CASSQAGGWNSPLHF
TGTGCCAGCAGCCAAGCGGGGGGGTGGAATTCACCCCTCCACTTT
>TRBJ2-7|TRBV3-1/TRBV3-2|TRBD2
CASSQLAVGPYEQYF
TGTGCCAGCAGCCAACTAGCGGTGGGGCCCTACGAGCAGTACTTC
>TRBJ1-2|TRBV4-3|-
CASSQDYRAGYTF
TGCGCCAGCAGCCAAGATTACAGGGCTGGCTACACCTTC
>TRBJ1-5|TRBV7-9|-
CASSSRDSNQPQHF
TGTGCCAGCAGCTCCCGGGACAGCAATCAGCCCCAGCATTTT
>TRBJ2-7|TRBV7-9|TRBD2
CASSFSGGAYEQYF
TGTGCCAGCAGCTTTAGCGGGGGGGCCTACGAGCAGTACTTC
>TRBJ2-1|TRBV19|-
CASRGQGYNEQFF
TGTGCCAGTAGAGGTCAGGGCTACAATGAGCAGTTCTTC
>TRBJ1-4|TRBV1|-
CTSSQDNSPESYEKLFF
TGCACCAGCAGCCAAGATAATTCCCCAGAATCTTATGAAAAACTGTTTTTT
>TRBJ2-5|TRBV18|-
CASSPYPTTIQETQYF
TGTGCCAGCTCACCATATCCCACCACGATCCAAGAGACCCAGTACTTC
>TRBJ2-7|TRBV15|TRBD1
CATSRQDRGSEQYF
TGTGCCACCAGCAGGCAAGACAGGGGGAGTGAGCAGTACTTC
>TRBJ1-2|TRBV28|-
CASKLSFGGYTF
TGTGCCAGCAAGCTATCCTTCGGGGGCTACACCTTC
>TRBJ1-4|TRBV7-2|-
CASSPGGLGEKLFF
TGTGCCAGCAGCCCTGGTGGGTTAGGCGAAAAACTGTTTTTT